The clone carrying this TCR beta chain showed up many times. Its antigen is unidentified. These data originate in a study of breast tumors, draining lymph nodes, adjacent tissues. Study outcomes and limitations: Luminal-like breast cancer showed significantly greater tumor-nontumor repertoire similarity than basal-like breast cancer did. Tumors had less TCR diversity than lymph nodes, more than nontumor tissue. That most tumor T cells come from lymph nodes remained unproven.

Germline V gives CDR1 DFQATT, CDR2 SNEGSKA (reference sequence). The CDR3 spans 14 residues. Trimming stripped 6 bases from V and 1 base from J, with 15 bases between. Axillary draining lymph nodes of breast cancer patients supplied the node samples. TCRdb passed the multiplex PCR reads through MiXCR, listing each CDR3 protein once. The sample consists of 200,000 to 250,000 distinct CDR3 sequences, about 30% of them appearing once. The sample consisted of axillary lymph node tissue. This sequence originates from a female donor with breast cancer. Some clones in this sample may be carry-over from other donors' samples. The genes are TRBV20-1 and TRBJ1-2; D might be TRBD1 (6 bases). The CDR3 loop is CSAPDRLNNYGYTF. In nucleotides, the CDR3 is TGCAGTGCCCCGGACAGACTAAATAACTATGGCTACACCTTC.